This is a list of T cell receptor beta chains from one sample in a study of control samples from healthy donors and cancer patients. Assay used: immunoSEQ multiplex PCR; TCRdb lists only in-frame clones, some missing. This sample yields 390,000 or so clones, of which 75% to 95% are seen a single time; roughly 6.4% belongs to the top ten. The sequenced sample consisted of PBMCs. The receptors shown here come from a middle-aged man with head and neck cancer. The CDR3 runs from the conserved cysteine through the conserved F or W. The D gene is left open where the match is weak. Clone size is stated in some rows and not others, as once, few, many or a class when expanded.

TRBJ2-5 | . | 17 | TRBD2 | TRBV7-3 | TGTGCCAGCAGCCCTACATCTATAGCGGGGGGGCTGGAGACCCAGTACTTC | CASSPTSIAGGLETQYF
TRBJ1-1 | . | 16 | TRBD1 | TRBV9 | TGTGCCAGCAGCGTAACCCGGGACAGGGCGAACACTGAAGCTTTCTTT | CASSVTRDRANTEAFF
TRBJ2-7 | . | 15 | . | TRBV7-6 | TGTGCCAGCAGCTTAGCCTCCGGGTTCACCTACGAGCAGTACTTC | CASSLASGFTYEQYF
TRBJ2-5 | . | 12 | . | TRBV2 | TGTGCCAGCAGTCAGGGCGGAGAGACCCAGTACTTC | CASSQGGETQYF
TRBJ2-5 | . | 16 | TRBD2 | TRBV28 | TGTGCCAGCGGTTACCCCGCCGGGGGGAGAGGAGAGACCCAGTACTTC | CASGYPAGGRGETQYF
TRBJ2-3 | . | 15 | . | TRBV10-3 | TGTGCCATCTCGATCGACGCGATGAGCACAGATACGCAGTATTTT | CAISIDAMSTDTQYF
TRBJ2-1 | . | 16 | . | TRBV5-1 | TGCGCCAGCAGCTTGGATGGGGCTAGCCTTAACAATGAGCAGTTCTTC | CASSLDGASLNNEQFF
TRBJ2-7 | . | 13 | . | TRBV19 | TGTGCCAGTAGTATATTTGCCGGGTACGAGCAGTACTTC | CASSIFAGYEQYF
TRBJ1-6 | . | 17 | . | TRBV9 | TGTGCCAGCAGCGTAGTTAGAGCAGAGAGGTATAATTCACCCCTCCACTTT | CASSVVRAERYNSPLHF
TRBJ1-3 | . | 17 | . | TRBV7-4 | TGTGCCAGCAGCTTACAGGTCAGGACCGTCTCTGGAAACACCATATATTTT | CASSLQVRTVSGNTIYF
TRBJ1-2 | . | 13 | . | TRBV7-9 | TGTGCCAGCAGCCCTTGGTCTGGCTATGGCTACACCTTC | CASSPWSGYGYTF
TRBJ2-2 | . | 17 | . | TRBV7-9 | TGTGCCAGCAGCACCGACAGGAGGGGTAGGGGGCACGGGGAGCTGTTTTTT | CASSTDRRGRGHGELFF
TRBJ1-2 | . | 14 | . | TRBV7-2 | TGTGCCAGCAGCTTAGAAGGGACGGCCTATGGCTACACCTTC | CASSLEGTAYGYTF
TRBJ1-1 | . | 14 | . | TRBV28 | TGTGCCAGCAGTTTAATCACGGGGTCCACTGAAGCTTTCTTT | CASSLITGSTEAFF
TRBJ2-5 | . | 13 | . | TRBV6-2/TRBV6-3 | TGTGCCAGCAGCCGCGCGGGACAAGAGACCCAGTACTTC | CASSRAGQETQYF
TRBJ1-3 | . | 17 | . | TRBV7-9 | TGTGCCAGCAGCTCAGTGACAACCTATGACTCTGGAAACACCATATATTTT | CASSSVTTYDSGNTIYF
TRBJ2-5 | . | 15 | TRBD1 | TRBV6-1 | TGTGCCAGCAGTGAAGACAGGGGTCGGTGGGAGACCCAGTACTTC | CASSEDRGRWETQYF
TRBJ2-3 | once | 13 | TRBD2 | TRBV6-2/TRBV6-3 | TGTGCCAGCAGCTTCGCGGGAGTAGCTACGCAGTATTTT | CASSFAGVATQYF
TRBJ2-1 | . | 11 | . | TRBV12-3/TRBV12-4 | TGTGCCAGCAGTTTAGGTGGGGAGCAGTTCTTC | CASSLGGEQFF
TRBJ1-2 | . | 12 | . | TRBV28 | TGTGCCAGCAGTCACGGAAGTTTTGGCTACACCTTC | CASSHGSFGYTF
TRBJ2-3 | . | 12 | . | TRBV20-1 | TGCAGTGCTAGTGACAGATCAGATACGCAGTATTTT | CSASDRSDTQYF
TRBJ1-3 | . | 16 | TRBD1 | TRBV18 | TGTGCCAGCTCACCCGGACAGGCCACCCCTGGAAACACCATATATTTT | CASSPGQATPGNTIYF
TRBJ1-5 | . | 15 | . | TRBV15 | TGTGCCACCAGCAGAGCGGGGGGAGACAATCAGCCCCAGCATTTT | CATSRAGGDNQPQHF
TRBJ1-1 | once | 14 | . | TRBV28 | TGTGCCAGCAGCTCTGGGGGTATGAACACTGAAGCTTTCTTT | CASSSGGMNTEAFF
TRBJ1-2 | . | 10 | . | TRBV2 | TGTGCCAGCAGGGAGGGGTTCTGCACCTTC | CASREGFCTF
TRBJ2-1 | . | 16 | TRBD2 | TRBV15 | TGTGCCACCAGCAGACCCGGGACTAGCGGGAGCAATGAGCAGTTCTTC | CATSRPGTSGSNEQFF
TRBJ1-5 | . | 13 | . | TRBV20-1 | TGCAGTGCTAGTAGGGGGGGGAATCAGCCCCAGCATTTT | CSASRGGNQPQHF
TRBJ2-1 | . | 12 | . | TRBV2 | TGTGCCAGCAGGACGGCAGGGGTGCCCTCTGTCTTC | CASRTAGVPSVF
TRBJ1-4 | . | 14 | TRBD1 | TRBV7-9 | TGTGCCAGCAGCTACGGGACAGGGCGAGAAAAACTGTTTTTT | CASSYGTGREKLFF
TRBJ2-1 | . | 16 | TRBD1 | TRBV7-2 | TGTGCCAGCAGCTTGGGGACAGGGATAAAATACAATGAGCAGTTCTTC | CASSLGTGIKYNEQFF
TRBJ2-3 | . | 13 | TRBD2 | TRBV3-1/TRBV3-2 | TGTGCCAGCTCGGGACTAGCAACAGATACGCAGTATTTT | CASSGLATDTQYF
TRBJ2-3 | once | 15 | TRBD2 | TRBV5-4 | TGTGCCAGCAGCTTACCGGGACTAGCACAAGATACGCAGTATTTT | CASSLPGLAQDTQYF
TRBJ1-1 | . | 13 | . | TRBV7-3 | TGTGCCAGCAGCGCCTTATCGAACACTGAAGCTTTCTTT | CASSALSNTEAFF
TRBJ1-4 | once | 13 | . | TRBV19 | TGTGCCAGTAGTAACCTATACGATGAAAAACTGTTTTTT | CASSNLYDEKLFF
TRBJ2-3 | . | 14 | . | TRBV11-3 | TGTGCCAGCAGCTTAGCGGGACTCACAGATACGCAGTATTTT | CASSLAGLTDTQYF
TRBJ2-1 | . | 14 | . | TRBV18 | TGTGCCAGCTCACCCCCGTCCAGGGGCTATGAGCAGTTCTTC | CASSPPSRGYEQFF
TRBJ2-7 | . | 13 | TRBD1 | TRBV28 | TGTGCCAGCAGGGCAGGGGGTTCCTACGAGCAGTACTTC | CASRAGGSYEQYF
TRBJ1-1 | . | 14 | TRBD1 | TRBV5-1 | TGCGCCAGCAGCTCGACAGGGTTGAACACTGAAGCTTTCTTT | CASSSTGLNTEAFF
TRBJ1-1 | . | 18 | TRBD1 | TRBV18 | TGTGCCAGCTCACCACGTTCTTCAGACAGGGGGAGGAACACTGAAGCTTTCTTT | CASSPRSSDRGRNTEAFF
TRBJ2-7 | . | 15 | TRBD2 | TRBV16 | TGTGCCAGCAGCCTCTCGGGGGAGGGGCGATACGAGCAGTACTTC | CASSLSGEGRYEQYF
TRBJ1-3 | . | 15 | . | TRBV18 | TGTGCCAGCTCACCACCCGGGGGTCGTGGAAACACCATATATTTT | CASSPPGGRGNTIYF
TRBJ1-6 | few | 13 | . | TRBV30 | TGTGCCTTTGACAGCTCCTATAATTCACCCCTCCACTTT | CAFDSSYNSPLHF
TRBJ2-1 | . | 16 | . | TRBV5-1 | TGCGCCAGCAGCTTCACGGGGGGCCAGCTATACAATGAGCAGTTCTTC | CASSFTGGQLYNEQFF
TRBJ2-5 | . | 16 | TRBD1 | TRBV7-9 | TGTGCCAGCAGCGTCGGGACAGGGAGCACGGGAGAGACCCAGTACTTC | CASSVGTGSTGETQYF
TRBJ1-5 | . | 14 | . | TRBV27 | TGTGCCACCCAGGCAACCGGGAGCCTCAGGCCCCAGCATTTT | CATQATGSLRPQHF
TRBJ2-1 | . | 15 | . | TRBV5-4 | TGTGCCAGCAGCTTGGAAAACAGTGGATACAATGAGCAGTTCTTC | CASSLENSGYNEQFF
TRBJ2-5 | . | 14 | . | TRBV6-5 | TGTGCCAGCAGTTACGGGGTGGGGGGCGAGACCCAGTACTTC | CASSYGVGGETQYF
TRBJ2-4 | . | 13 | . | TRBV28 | TGTGCCAGCAGTTTACAGAAGGGAAACATTCAGTACTTC | CASSLQKGNIQYF
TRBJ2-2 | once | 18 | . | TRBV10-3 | TGTGCCATCAGTGAGAGGCTAGCGACTGATAAGAACACCGGGGAGCTGTTTTTT | CAISERLATDKNTGELFF
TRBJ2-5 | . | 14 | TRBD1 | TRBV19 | TGTGCCAGTAGTACGACAGGGGGCGTCGAGACCCAGTACTTC | CASSTTGGVETQYF
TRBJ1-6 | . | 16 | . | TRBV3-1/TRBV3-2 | TGTGCCAGCAGCCAAGTTCAACCCCGACGTAGTTCACCCCTCCACTTT | CASSQVQPRRSSPLHF
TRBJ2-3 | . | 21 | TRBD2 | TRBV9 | TGTGCCAGCAGCGTAGAGGCTAGCGGGGGGGCCTCGTATTCTAGCACAGATACGCAGTATTTT | CASSVEASGGASYSSTDTQYF
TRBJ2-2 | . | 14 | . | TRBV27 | TGTGCCAGCAAGATACCTTCGAACACCGGGGAGCTGTTTTTT | CASKIPSNTGELFF